Presented here are 16 T cell receptor beta chains from one specimen sequenced in a study of cytomegalovirus exposure and HLA in healthy donors. 60 Vbeta and 13 Jbeta primers were used in PCR. Only in-frame clones appear in the TCRdb table, and some are missing; sequencing was by immunoSEQ multiplex PCR. The sample records some 150,000 clones, more than 70% being singletons. Input material: PBMCs. These receptor sequences come from a man in his 60s in good health and CMV-seronegative.

The chain employs TRBV18 and TRBJ1-2; D may be TRBD1 (6 bases). The CDR3 length is 14 residues. V lost 0 bases and J lost 8, with 13 bases in between. Germline V gene data show CDR1 as KGHSH and CDR2 as LQKENI. The CDR3, as DNA: TGTGCCAGCTCACCACCACAGGGCCGTTCGGGCTACACCTTC. Translating gives CASSPPQGRSGYTF.

The genes are TRBV7-9 and TRBJ2-6, with TRBD1 identical over 10 bases. Trimming cost V 5 bases and J 2 bases; bases outside gene matches: 6. Germline-derived CDR1 and CDR2 are SEHNR and FQNEAQ (reference sequence). This CDR3 is built from 17 residues. The CDR3: CASSVVTGGPGANVLTF. In DNA, the CDR3 is TGTGCCAGCAGCGTAGTGACAGGGGGCCCTGGGGCCAACGTCCTGACTTTC.

V and J are TRBV6-4 and TRBJ2-5; TRBD2 might be the D (6 bases). The CDR3 has 15 amino acids. V was pared by 3 bases and J by 4 bases, with 15 bases between. Germline V gene sequence: CDR1 MRHNA, CDR2 SNTAGT. CDR3 DNA: TGTGCCAGCAGTGAACATAATACGGGAGTAGAGACCCAGTACTTC. Translating gives CASSEHNTGVETQYF.

This chain joins TRBV27 and TRBJ2-4; 14 bases line up with TRBD2. CDR1 and CDR2 (germline): MNHEY, SMNVEV (reference sequence). CDR3 length equals 19 residues. The V segment lost 5 bases and the J segment 1 base; nucleotides outside the gene matches: 10. The CDR3 loop is CASSPRLAGGKPAKNIQYF. CDR3 DNA: TGTGCCAGCAGTCCCAGACTAGCGGGAGGGAAACCGGCCAAAAACATTCAGTACTTC.

The CDR3: CASRLPGQGTEAFF. The CDR3 coding sequence is TGTGCCAGCAGACTTCCGGGACAGGGAACTGAAGCTTTCTTT. This chain links TRBV6-1 with TRBJ1-1, with 9 positions matching TRBD1. The CDR3 loop spans 14 amino acids. Trimming removed 6 bases from V and 5 bases from J; junction bases left unmatched: 7. Germline-derived CDR1 and CDR2 are MNHNS and SASEGT.

CDR3 protein: CASSTSREATEFF. CDR3 nucleotides: TGTGCCAGTAGTACCTCTAGGGAGGCCACAGAGTTCTTC. The chain has TRBV19 and TRBJ2-1; D is possibly TRBD2 (6 bases). Trimming removed 4 bases from V and 14 bases from J, with 18 bases in between. Germline V CDR1 and CDR2: LNHDA, SQIVND (reference sequence). This CDR3 comprises 13 residues.

This rearrangement joins TRBV6-5 to TRBJ2-5; 13 nucleotides line up with TRBD2. Germline-derived CDR1 and CDR2 are MNHEY and SVGAGI. This CDR3 has 15 amino acids. The junction had 3 bases not matched to a gene; V was cut back by 5 bases and J by 3 bases. The CDR3 DNA is TGTGCCAGCAGTAACGGACTAGCGGGAGAAGAGACCCAGTACTTC. This sequence encodes CASSNGLAGEETQYF.

The V and J genes are TRBV5-1 and TRBJ1-3; TRBD1 matches 7 bases. V shed 3 bases and J 4 bases; nucleotides not matched to a gene: 13. This CDR3 has 17 amino acids. Germline V gives CDR1 SGHRS, CDR2 YFSETQ. The CDR3: CASSSQPAGGRGNTIYF. CDR3 coding DNA: TGCGCCAGCAGCTCACAACCGGCAGGGGGTCGAGGAAACACCATATATTTT.

This chain connects TRBV7-3 to TRBJ2-3, with 9 nucleotides matching TRBD2. Germline loops: CDR1 SGHTA, CDR2 FQGTGA. Trimming cost V 3 bases and J 4 bases; bases outside gene matches: 5. The CDR3 runs 15 residues. The CDR3 spells CASSLIAGVADTQYF. For the CDR3, the DNA is TGTGCCAGCAGCTTGATAGCGGGGGTCGCAGATACGCAGTATTTT.

This clone was seen a single time. The chain joins TRBV6-5 to TRBJ1-6, with a tentative D call TRBD1 (5 bases). Trimming pared 5 bases from V and 7 bases from J, leaving 15 bases between. CDR1 is MNHEY and CDR2 is SVGAGI in the germline V gene. The CDR3 totals 15 residues. CDR3 sequence reads: CASSPPPRGNSPLHF. In nucleotides, the CDR3 is TGTGCCAGCAGTCCCCCGCCTCGGGGGAATTCACCCCTCCACTTT.

The chain couples TRBV5-1 to TRBJ1-4, with a tentative D call TRBD1 (6 bases). The germline V gene has CDR1 SGHRS and CDR2 YFSETQ. V lost 2 bases, J lost 7 bases, and 12 bases lay in between. The CDR3 loop spans 14 amino acids. In DNA form, the CDR3 reads TGCGCCAGCAGCTTCGGGGGGCGACCTGAAAAACTGTTTTTT. It yields the protein CASSFGGRPEKLFF. Looking up the rest from reference TRBV5-1 and TRBJ1-4 gives the full variable domain: KAGVTQTPRYLIKTRGQQVTLSCSPISGHRSVSWYQQTPGQGLQFLFEYFSETQRNKGNFPGRFSGRQFSNSRSEMNVSTLELGDSALYLCASSFGGRPEKLFFGSGTQLSVL.

This clone showed up just a few times. The chain is built from TRBV5-6 and TRBJ1-1; D possibly corresponds to TRBD1 (6 bases). Germline values: CDR1 SGHDT, CDR2 YYEEEE. Trimming removed 6 bases from V and 4 bases from J, with 19 bases in between. CDR3 length: 15 amino acids. The CDR3 reads CASNFLSGAGTEAFF. The CDR3 DNA is TGTGCCAGCAACTTCTTATCAGGGGCCGGCACTGAAGCTTTCTTT.

This chain joins TRBV19 and TRBJ2-7, with a weak D call TRBD1 (7 bases). This CDR3 has 13 amino acids. CDR1 LNHDA and CDR2 SQIVND come from the germline V gene (reference sequence). Deletions cut 4 bases from V and 4 bases from J, with 11 bases between. CDR3 in DNA: TGTGCCAGTAGTAGCGGGACAGTGTACGAGCAGTACTTC. It specifies CASSSGTVYEQYF.

This clone was recorded once. This chain's CDR3 is CASSFILRRKGDQPQHF. CDR3 coding DNA: TGTGCCAGCAGTTTTATCCTGCGGCGTAAGGGGGATCAGCCCCAGCATTTT. V is TRBV28 and J is TRBJ1-5; perhaps TRBD1 as D (6 bases). The CDR3 consists of 17 residues. The V end lost 3 bases, the J end lost 5 bases, and 20 bases lay between the germline ends. Germline loops: CDR1 MDHEN, CDR2 SYDVKM.

V is TRBV30 and J is TRBJ1-2; D perhaps matches TRBD1 (6 bases). Germline CDR1 and CDR2: GTSNPN and SVGIG (reference sequence). CDR3 length: 12 residues. V lost 8 bases and J lost 1, with 11 bases in between. CDR3 in amino acids: CAGYRDNYGYTF. CDR3 nucleotides: TGTGCCGGGTACAGGGATAACTATGGCTACACCTTC.

The chain links TRBV7-8 to TRBJ1-3; maybe TRBD1 (6 bases). CDR1 and CDR2 from the germline V gene are SGHVS and FQNEAQ. The CDR3 runs to 15 residues. Trimming cost V 1 base and J 4 bases, with 11 bases left between them. CDR3 bases: TGTGCCAGCAGCTTAGACGCCAGGGGAGGAAACACCATATATTTT. Translating gives CASSLDARGGNTIYF.